The present T cell receptor (beta chain) was sequenced within a study of T cell repertoires in cytomegalovirus infection. Study-wide background: Both a matching HLA type and CMV infection were indicated by public TCR beta signatures. The study's findings and limits: Of the TCR beta families, the public ones yielded a cumulative frequency that identified carriers of CMV plus the relevant HLA.

TCRdb reprocessed the reads with MiXCR, giving one entry per CDR3 protein. The sample has about 100,000 distinct CDR3 sequences; 15% to 20% are singletons. In its sample, this clonotype was seen many times. Its antigen is still unknown. V was pared by 5 bases and J by 3 bases, with 10 bases of the junction left unmatched. The germline CDR1 and CDR2 sequences are SGHVS and FNYEAQ. The CDR3 covers 17 residues. The sequencing sample was made of PBMCs. The TCR was taken from a human donor in good health (CMV status not recorded). Some clones in this sample may be carry-over from other donors' samples. V usage is TRBV7-6 and J usage is TRBJ2-2, with 9 bases fitting TRBD1. CDR3 nucleotides: TGTGCCAGCAGCCTTCGTGGGGACAGGGAGGACACCGGGGAGCTGTTTTTT. It translates to CASSLRGDREDTGELFF.